Sequencing of this TCR beta chain was carried out in a study of T-cell reconstitution after alpha-beta-depleted transplantation in children. This clonotype was seen more than once but under ten times. Unique molecular identifiers were built into the TCRbeta library. MiXCR, run by TCRdb on the PCR reads, gives a single entry per CDR3 protein. The sample has 250,000 to 300,000 distinct CDR3 sequences; about 10% are singletons. Per germline, CDR1 MNHNS and CDR2 SASEGT. The CDR3 has 14 residues. V was shortened by 6 bases and J by 3 bases, with 14 bases between the two germline ends. This chain links TRBV6-1 with TRBJ1-1, with a weak D call TRBD1 (5 bases). The source material was PBMCs from the stem cell graft donor, sampled from the stem cell graft. The TCR was taken from a human donor who donated a stem cell graft to a child with SCID. The DNA for the CDR3 is TGTGCCAGCAGGAAGGGTGGGGGGGACACTGAAGCTTTCTTT. It is translated as CASRKGGGDTEAFF.